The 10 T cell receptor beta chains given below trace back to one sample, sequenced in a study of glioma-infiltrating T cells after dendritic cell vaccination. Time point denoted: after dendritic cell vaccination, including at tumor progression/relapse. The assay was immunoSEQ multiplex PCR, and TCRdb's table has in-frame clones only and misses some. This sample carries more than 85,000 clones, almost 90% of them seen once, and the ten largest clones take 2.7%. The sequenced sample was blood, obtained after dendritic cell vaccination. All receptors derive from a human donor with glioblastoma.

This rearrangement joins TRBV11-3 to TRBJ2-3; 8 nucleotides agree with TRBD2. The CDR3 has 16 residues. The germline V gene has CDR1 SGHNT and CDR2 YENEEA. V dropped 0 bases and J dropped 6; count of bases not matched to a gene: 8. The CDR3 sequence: CASSLDSGSLRDTQYF. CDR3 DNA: TGTGCCAGCAGCTTAGACAGCGGGAGTTTGCGGGATACGCAGTATTTT. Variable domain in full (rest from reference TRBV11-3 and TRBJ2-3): EAGVVQSPRYKIIEKKQPVAFWCNPISGHNTLYWYLQNLGQGPELLIRYENEEAVDDSQLPKDRFSAERLKGVDSTLKIQPAELGDSAVYLCASSLDSGSLRDTQYFGPGTRLTVL.

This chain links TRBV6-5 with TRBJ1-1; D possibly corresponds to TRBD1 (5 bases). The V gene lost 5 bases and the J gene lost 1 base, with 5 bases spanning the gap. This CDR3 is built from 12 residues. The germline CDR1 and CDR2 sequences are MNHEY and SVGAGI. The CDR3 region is CASSDRNTEAFF. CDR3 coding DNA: TGTGCCAGCAGTGACAGGAACACTGAAGCTTTCTTT.

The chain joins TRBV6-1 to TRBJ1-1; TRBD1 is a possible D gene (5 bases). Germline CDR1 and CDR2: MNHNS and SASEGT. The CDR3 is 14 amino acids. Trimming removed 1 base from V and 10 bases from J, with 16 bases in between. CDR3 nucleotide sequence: TGTGCCAGCAGTGAAGAAGGGGAGGGGCGCGCAGCTTTCTTT. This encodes CASSEEGEGRAAFF.

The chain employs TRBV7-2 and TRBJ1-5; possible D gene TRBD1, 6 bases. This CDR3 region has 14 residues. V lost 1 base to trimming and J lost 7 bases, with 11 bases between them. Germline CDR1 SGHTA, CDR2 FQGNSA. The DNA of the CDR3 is TGTGCCAGCAGCTTAGGGCAGGGGAAACAGCCCCAGCATTTT. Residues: CASSLGQGKQPQHF. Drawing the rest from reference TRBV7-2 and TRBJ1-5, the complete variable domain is GAGVSQSPSNKVTEKGKDVELRCDPISGHTALYWYRQSLGQGLEFLIYFQGNSAPDKSGLPSDRFSAERTGGSVSTLTIQRTQQEDSAVYLCASSLGQGKQPQHFGDGTRLSIL.

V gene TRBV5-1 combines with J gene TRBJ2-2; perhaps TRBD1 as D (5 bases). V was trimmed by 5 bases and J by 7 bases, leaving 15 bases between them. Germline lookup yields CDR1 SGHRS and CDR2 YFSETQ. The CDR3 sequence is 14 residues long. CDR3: CASSPAGMGGELFF. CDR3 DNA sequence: TGCGCCAGCAGTCCCGCAGGGATGGGCGGGGAGCTGTTTTTT. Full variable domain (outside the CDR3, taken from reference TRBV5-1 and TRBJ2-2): KAGVTQTPRYLIKTRGQQVTLSCSPISGHRSVSWYQQTPGQGLQFLFEYFSETQRNKGNFPGRFSGRQFSNSRSEMNVSTLELGDSALYLCASSPAGMGGELFFGEGSRLTVL.

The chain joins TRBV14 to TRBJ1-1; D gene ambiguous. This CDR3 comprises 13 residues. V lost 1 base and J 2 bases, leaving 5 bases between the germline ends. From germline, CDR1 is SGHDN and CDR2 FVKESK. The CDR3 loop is CASSQARNTEAFF. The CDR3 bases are TGTGCCAGCAGCCAAGCGAGAAACACTGAAGCTTTCTTT.

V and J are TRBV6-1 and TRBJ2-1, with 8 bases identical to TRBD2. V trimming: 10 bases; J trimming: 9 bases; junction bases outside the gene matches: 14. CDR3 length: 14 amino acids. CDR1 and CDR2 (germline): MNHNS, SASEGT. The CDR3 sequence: CATSLAGGSGEQFF. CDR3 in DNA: TGTGCCACCAGCCTAGCGGGTGGGTCTGGTGAGCAGTTCTTC.

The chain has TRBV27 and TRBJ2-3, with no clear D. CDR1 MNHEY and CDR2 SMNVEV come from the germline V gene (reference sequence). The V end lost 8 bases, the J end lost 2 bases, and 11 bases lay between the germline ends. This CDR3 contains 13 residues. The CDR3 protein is CASRVGYTDTQYF. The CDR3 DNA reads TGTGCCAGCCGAGTGGGCTACACAGATACGCAGTATTTT.

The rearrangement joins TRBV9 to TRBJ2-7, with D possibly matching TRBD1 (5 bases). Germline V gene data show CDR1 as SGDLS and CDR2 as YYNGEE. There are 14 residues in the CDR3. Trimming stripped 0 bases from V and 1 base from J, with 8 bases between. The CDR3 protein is CASSVGTTSYEQYF. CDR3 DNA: TGTGCCAGCAGCGTAGGGACAACGTCCTACGAGCAGTACTTC.

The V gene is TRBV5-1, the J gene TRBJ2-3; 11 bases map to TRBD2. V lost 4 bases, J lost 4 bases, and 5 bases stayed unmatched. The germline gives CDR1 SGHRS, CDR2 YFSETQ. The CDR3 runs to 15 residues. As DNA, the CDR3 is TGCGCCAGCAGCATAATAGCGGGGGGGCCAGATACGCAGTATTTT. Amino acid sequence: CASSIIAGGPDTQYF.